This T cell receptor beta chain was recovered during a study of preoperative IRX-2 immunotherapy in early breast cancer. The protocol was immunoSEQ multiplex PCR, while the TCRdb copy is restricted to in-frame clones and leaves out a portion. The table lists 40,000 to 45,000 clones, less than 95% of them singletons. CDR1 and CDR2 from the germline V gene are SQVTM and ANQGSEA. V was pared by 5 bases and J by 11 bases, with 24 bases between. This CDR3 spans 14 amino acids. Treatment given: preoperative locoregional IRX-2 cytokine immunotherapy. Preoperative locoregional IRX-2 cytokine immunotherapy was tested in the phase Ib source study.

The TCR originated in a human donor with breast cancer. The genes are TRBV29-1 and TRBJ1-1, with D tentatively TRBD1 (5 bases). Sequencing used tumor tissue, obtained after IRX-2 immunotherapy. CDR3 residues: CSVWLGDGLGLAFF. The CDR3 bases are TGCAGCGTTTGGCTGGGGGACGGGTTGGGATTGGCTTTCTTT. Drawing the rest from reference TRBV29-1 and TRBJ1-1, the complete variable domain is SAVISQKPSRDICQRGTSLTIQCQVDSQVTMMFWYRQQPGQSLTLIATANQGSEATYESGFVIDKFPISRPNLTFSTLTVSNMSPEDSSIYLCSVWLGDGLGLAFFGQGTRLTVV.